This T cell receptor beta chain was identified in a study of control samples from healthy donors and cancer patients. V trimming: 1 base; J trimming: 8 bases; junction bases outside the gene matches: 7. Germline V gives CDR1 SGHTA, CDR2 FQGNSA. The CDR3 is made up of 14 amino acids. Profiling relied on immunoSEQ multiplex PCR, and the TCRdb table lists in-frame clones only, not all of them. The sample has about 120,000 clones, around 88% seen once; the top ten hold roughly 3.2%. The table lists this clone with a count of one. The TCR comes from a man between 35 and 55 years old in good health. The rearrangement uses TRBV7-2 and TRBJ1-2; 7 bases fit TRBD1. The material sequenced was blood. DNA for the CDR3: TGTGCCAGCAGCTTAGAAGGCAGGGGGGACGGCTACACCTTC. This translates into CASSLEGRGDGYTF.